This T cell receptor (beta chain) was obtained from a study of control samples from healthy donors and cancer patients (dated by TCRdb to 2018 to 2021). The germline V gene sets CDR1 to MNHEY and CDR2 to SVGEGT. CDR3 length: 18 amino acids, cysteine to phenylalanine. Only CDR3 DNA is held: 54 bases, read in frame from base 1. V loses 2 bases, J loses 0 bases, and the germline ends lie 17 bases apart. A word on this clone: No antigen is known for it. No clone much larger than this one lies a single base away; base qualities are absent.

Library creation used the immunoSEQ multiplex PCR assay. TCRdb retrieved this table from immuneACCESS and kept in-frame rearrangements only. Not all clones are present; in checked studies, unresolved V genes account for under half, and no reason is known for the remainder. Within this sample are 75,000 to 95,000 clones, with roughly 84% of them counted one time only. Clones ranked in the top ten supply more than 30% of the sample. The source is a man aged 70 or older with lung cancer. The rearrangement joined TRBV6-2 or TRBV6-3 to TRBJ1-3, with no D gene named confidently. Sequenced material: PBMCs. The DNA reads TGTGCCAGCAGTTACGCCTGGATCTACGATTACTCTGGAAACACCATATATTTT. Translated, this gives CASSYAWIYDYSGNTIYF.